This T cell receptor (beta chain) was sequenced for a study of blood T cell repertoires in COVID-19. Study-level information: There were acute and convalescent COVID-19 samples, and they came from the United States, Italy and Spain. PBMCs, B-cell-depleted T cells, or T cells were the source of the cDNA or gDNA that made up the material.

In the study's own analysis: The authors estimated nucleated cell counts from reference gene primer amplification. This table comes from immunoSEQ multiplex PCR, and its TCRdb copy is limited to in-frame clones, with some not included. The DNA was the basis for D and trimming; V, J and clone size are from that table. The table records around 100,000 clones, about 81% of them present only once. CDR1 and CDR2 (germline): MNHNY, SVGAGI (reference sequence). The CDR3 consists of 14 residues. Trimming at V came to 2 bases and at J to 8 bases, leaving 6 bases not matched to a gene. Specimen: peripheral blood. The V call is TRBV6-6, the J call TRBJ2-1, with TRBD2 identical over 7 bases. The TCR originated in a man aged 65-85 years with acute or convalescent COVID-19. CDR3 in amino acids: CASSYGGGGYEQFF. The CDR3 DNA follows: TGTGCCAGCAGTTACGGAGGCGGGGGTTATGAGCAGTTCTTC.